The 25 T cell receptor beta chains below all came from one sample that was sequenced in a study of blood T cell repertoires in COVID-19. Some clones are missing from TCRdb's copy, which holds only in-frame ones; the method was immunoSEQ multiplex PCR. Seen here are approximately 77,000 clones, 80% observed once, and the top ten hold around 4.8%. Source material: peripheral blood. These receptors came from an older woman with acute or convalescent COVID-19.

In this sample, this clone turned up once. The chain combines TRBV25-1 with TRBJ1-6, with 8 positions matching TRBD1. V gave up 4 bases and J gave up 3 bases; unmatched junction bases: 11. CDR3 size: 18 residues. CDR1 is MGHDK and CDR2 is SYGVNS in the germline V gene. As DNA, the CDR3 is TGTGCCAGCAGTGGGGACAGGATGAAATTCCGCTATAATTCACCCCTCCACTTT. This encodes CASSGDRMKFRYNSPLHF.

The V and J genes are TRBV5-4 and TRBJ1-3, with D hard to call. The CDR3 has 16 amino acids. Germline CDR1 is SGHNT and CDR2 is YYREEE (reference sequence). Trimming took off 0 bases at V and 0 bases at J, with 10 bases between the two ends. This CDR3 reads CASSLGQVLSGNTIYF. CDR3 DNA: TGTGCCAGCAGCTTGGGGCAGGTCCTCTCTGGAAACACCATATATTTT.

The chain is built from TRBV15 and TRBJ1-5; D is unresolved. V lost 0 bases to trimming and J lost 3 bases, with 9 bases between them. The CDR3 runs to 15 residues. CDR1 LNHNV and CDR2 YYDKDF come from the germline V gene (reference sequence). CDR3 residues: CATSRDGAVNQPQHF. The CDR3 nucleotides are TGTGCCACCAGCAGAGATGGAGCGGTCAATCAGCCCCAGCATTTT.

The chain uses TRBV12-3 or TRBV12-4 and TRBJ2-7, with 8 bases fitting TRBD2. J gave up 6 bases and V 6 bases, and 7 bases lay outside the gene matches. CDR3 length: 13 amino acids. CDR3 residues: CASSSAGGREQYF. The CDR3 coding sequence is TGTGCCAGCAGCTCCGCGGGGGGCCGCGAGCAGTACTTC.

The gene calls are TRBV3-1 (or the pseudogene TRBV3-2) and TRBJ1-2; the match to TRBD1 covers 8 bases. The CDR3 spans 14 residues. Germline V gives CDR1 LGHDT, CDR2 YNNKEL (reference sequence). J gave up 4 bases and V 1 base, and 2 bases lay outside the gene matches. CDR3 region: CASSQATGGYGYTF. The CDR3 DNA is TGTGCCAGCAGCCAAGCTACAGGGGGCTATGGCTACACCTTC.

The chain employs TRBV7-9 and TRBJ1-2; 7 nucleotides agree with TRBD1. Germline values: CDR1 SEHNR, CDR2 FQNEAQ (reference sequence). With V trimmed by 3 bases and J by 8 bases, 9 bases remained unmatched. The CDR3 has 14 amino acids. The CDR3 loop is CASSLYQGVEGYTF. Written as DNA, the CDR3 is TGTGCCAGCAGCTTGTATCAGGGGGTTGAGGGCTACACCTTC.

This clone has just one count. V is TRBV5-1 and J is TRBJ2-3, with D perhaps TRBD2 (6 bases). Germline CDR1 is SGHRS and CDR2 is YFSETQ. The CDR3 totals 15 residues. V was pared by 0 bases and J by 3 bases, with 11 bases between. This chain's CDR3 is CASSLEQAGTDTQYF. The CDR3 DNA sequence: TGCGCCAGCAGCTTGGAACAGGCGGGGACAGATACGCAGTATTTT. Looking up the rest from reference TRBV5-1 and TRBJ2-3 gives the full variable domain: KAGVTQTPRYLIKTRGQQVTLSCSPISGHRSVSWYQQTPGQGLQFLFEYFSETQRNKGNFPGRFSGRQFSNSRSEMNVSTLELGDSALYLCASSLEQAGTDTQYFGPGTRLTVL.

J is TRBJ2-1 and V is TRBV14, with TRBD2 matching 13 bases. CDR1 is SGHDN, CDR2 FVKESK, per germline. The CDR3 runs 19 residues. V shed 3 bases, J shed 7 bases, and the junction held 15 bases outside the gene matches. CDR3 loop: CASSQIRTSGGSARNEQFF. The CDR3 DNA follows: TGTGCCAGCAGCCAGATCAGGACTAGCGGGGGTTCGGCCCGTAATGAGCAGTTCTTC.

In this sample, this clone turned up a few times. The J gene is TRBJ1-1, the V gene TRBV29-1; D possibly corresponds to TRBD1 (5 bases). V lost 7 bases to trimming and J lost 6 bases, with 12 bases between them. The CDR3 runs 11 residues. CDR1 is SQVTM, CDR2 ANQGSEA, per germline. The CDR3 loop is CSAGMGPEAFF. In nucleotides, the CDR3 is TGCAGCGCCGGTATGGGGCCTGAAGCTTTCTTT.

J is TRBJ1-6 and V is TRBV15; possible D gene TRBD1, 6 bases. The CDR3 has 15 amino acids. Germline V gives CDR1 LNHNV, CDR2 YYDKDF (reference sequence). Trimming stripped 5 bases from V and 10 bases from J, with 18 bases between. For the CDR3, the DNA is TGTGCCACCAGCCACCAGGCGACAGGAACCTCACCCCTCCACTTT. This encodes CATSHQATGTSPLHF. The entire variable domain, with the rest obtained from reference TRBV15 and TRBJ1-6, is as follows: DAMVIQNPRYQVTQFGKPVTLSCSQTLNHNVMYWYQQKSSQAPKLLFHYYDKDFNNEADTPDNFQSRRPNTSFCFLDIRSPGLGDTAMYLCATSHQATGTSPLHFGNGTRLTVT.

The chain carries TRBV4-2 and TRBJ2-5; D unclear. The V gene's germline CDR1 is LGHNA and CDR2 YNFKEQ. The CDR3 runs 17 residues. Trimming took 1 base from V and 5 from J, leaving 20 bases between them. Here the CDR3 reads CASSQGRSLVVVETQYF. CDR3 DNA: TGTGCCAGCAGCCAAGGCCGCAGCCTAGTGGTGGTGGAGACCCAGTACTTC.

The CDR3 is CASSSRDSNYGYTF. The CDR3 nucleotides read TGTGCCAGCAGCTCCCGGGACAGTAACTATGGCTACACCTTC. The V and J genes are TRBV7-9 and TRBJ1-2; the match to TRBD1 covers 7 bases. The V segment lost 4 bases and the J segment 1 base; nucleotides outside the gene matches: 3. Germline V gives CDR1 SEHNR, CDR2 FQNEAQ (reference sequence). CDR3 length: 14 amino acids.

The chain recombines TRBV7-2 with TRBJ1-5; no definite D call. Trimming removed 1 base at V and 4 bases at J, with 8 bases between. There are 14 residues in the CDR3. Per the germline V gene, CDR1 is SGHTA and CDR2 is FQGNSA. The CDR3 region has the DNA TGTGCCAGCAGCTTAGACAGCTATAATCAGCCCCAGCATTTT. This encodes CASSLDSYNQPQHF.

The gene calls are TRBV20-1 and TRBJ1-1; D possibly corresponds to TRBD1 (6 bases). From germline, CDR1 is DFQATT and CDR2 SNEGSKA (reference sequence). The CDR3 sequence is 11 residues long. DNA for the CDR3: TGCAGGGGCGTAGGGGGCACTGAAGCTTTCTTT. It codes for CRGVGGTEAFF.

DNA for the CDR3: TGTGCCAGCAGTTACCTTACTAGCCGGATGCCAGATACGCAGTATTTT. It yields the protein CASSYLTSRMPDTQYF. The gene calls are TRBV6-2 or TRBV6-3 and TRBJ2-3; D might be TRBD2 (6 bases). The length of the CDR3 is 16 residues. Germline V gives CDR1 MNHEY, CDR2 SVGEGT. Trimming removed 2 bases at V and 4 bases at J, with 16 bases between.

V is TRBV9 and J is TRBJ2-1, with a tentative D call TRBD2 (7 bases). V was trimmed by 0 bases and J by 4 bases, leaving 14 bases between them. From germline, CDR1 is SGDLS and CDR2 YYNGEE. The CDR3 sequence is 16 residues long. The CDR3 nucleotides are TGTGCCAGCAGCGTAGAGGGGGGGCCAGGGTACAATGAGCAGTTCTTC. Translation: CASSVEGGPGYNEQFF.

The chain uses TRBV5-6 and TRBJ2-4; a weak D match, TRBD2 (6 bases). From germline, CDR1 is SGHDT and CDR2 YYEEEE. Trimming stripped 3 bases from V and 1 base from J, with 11 bases between. The CDR3 covers 15 residues. The CDR3 spells CASSYNGGAKNIQYF. The CDR3 DNA is TGTGCCAGCAGCTATAATGGGGGGGCCAAAAACATTCAGTACTTC.

J is TRBJ1-2 and V is TRBV24-1, with TRBD1 matching over 8 bases. This CDR3 has 13 residues. In germline, CDR1 is KGHDR, CDR2 SFDVKD. Unmatched junction bases numbered 6, after V lost 8 bases and J lost 5 bases. The CDR3 is CATIQGVRYGYTF. As DNA, the CDR3 is TGTGCCACCATACAGGGGGTTCGATATGGCTACACCTTC.

This clone was recorded only once. This chain joins TRBV5-4 and TRBJ2-2; 8 nucleotides line up with TRBD2. The trim removed 4 bases at V and 0 bases at J, leaving 2 bases unmatched. The CDR3 is made up of 15 amino acids. Germline V CDR1 and CDR2: SGHNT, YYREEE (reference sequence). CDR3: CASSRGGANTGELFF. CDR3 DNA sequence: TGTGCCAGCAGCCGGGGGGGCGCGAACACCGGGGAGCTGTTTTTT.

This clone came up once. The chain's CDR3 is CASSLASARGAGHEQYF. CDR3 sequence (DNA): TGTGCCAGCAGCTTAGCTTCTGCGCGGGGGGCAGGCCACGAGCAGTACTTC. The J gene is TRBJ2-7, the V gene TRBV7-2; the match to TRBD2 covers 8 bases. J gave up 5 bases and V 0 bases, and 12 bases lay outside the gene matches. CDR1 is SGHTA, CDR2 FQGNSA, per germline. The CDR3 is made up of 17 amino acids.

The chain recombines TRBV9 with TRBJ1-5; no clear D. Germline V gene lookup returns CDR1 SGDLS and CDR2 YYNGEE. CDR3 size: 13 residues. Trimming cost V 0 bases and J 6 bases, with 7 bases left between them. Here the CDR3 reads CASSVDEGQPQHF. Written as DNA, the CDR3 is TGTGCCAGCAGCGTAGACGAGGGTCAGCCCCAGCATTTT.

This rearrangement joins TRBV7-9 to TRBJ2-1, with TRBD1 matching over 7 bases. The CDR3 sequence is 13 residues long. Per the germline V gene, CDR1 is SEHNR and CDR2 is FQNEAQ (reference sequence). V trimming: 2 bases; J trimming: 6 bases; junction bases outside the gene matches: 1. CDR3 nucleotides: TGTGCCAGCAGCTTACCAGGGGGCAATGAGCAGTTCTTC. It specifies CASSLPGGNEQFF.

This chain uses TRBV7-2 with TRBJ1-5; no definite D call. The CDR3 loop spans 15 amino acids. Deletions cut 0 bases from V and 0 bases from J, with 6 bases between. The germline CDR1 and CDR2 sequences are SGHTA and FQGNSA. The CDR3 DNA follows: TGTGCCAGCAGCTTAGCCGGGGTTAGCAATCAGCCCCAGCATTTT. Amino acids: CASSLAGVSNQPQHF. Looking up the rest from reference TRBV7-2 and TRBJ1-5 gives the full variable domain: GAGVSQSPSNKVTEKGKDVELRCDPISGHTALYWYRQSLGQGLEFLIYFQGNSAPDKSGLPSDRFSAERTGGSVSTLTIQRTQQEDSAVYLCASSLAGVSNQPQHFGDGTRLSIL.

The rearrangement uses TRBV11-2 and TRBJ2-1, with TRBD1 matching 9 bases. The junction had 6 bases not matched to a gene; V was cut back by 4 bases and J by 5 bases. The germline V gene encodes CDR1 SGHAT and CDR2 FQNNGV. CDR3 length equals 15 residues. CDR3 bases: TGTGCCAGCAGCTCCGGGACAGGGTTCCACAATGAGCAGTTCTTC. Its protein is CASSSGTGFHNEQFF.

The J gene is TRBJ2-7, the V gene TRBV6-9; 7 nucleotides align to TRBD2. The V and J ends lost 9 bases and 0 bases, in that order; junction bases with no gene match: 8. CDR3 length: 14 residues. Germline values: CDR1 MNHGY, CDR2 SVAAGI. Here the CDR3 DNA reads TGTGCCAGGTCCGTGGCGGGGGACTCCTACGAGCAGTACTTC. Amino acids: CARSVAGDSYEQYF.